This passage covers 22 T cell receptor beta chains from one sample sequenced in a study of PD-1 blockade in classical Hodgkin lymphoma. Using immunoSEQ multiplex PCR, the repertoire was profiled, and TCRdb retains in-frame clones only, with some absent. The sample records fewer than 3,500 clones, roughly 77% being singletons. Noted time point: cycle 4 day 1 (C4D1), after around six weeks of nivolumab. In every patient, relapse followed autologous stem cell transplantation, while exposure to brentuximab vedotin differed. After PBMCs were thawed, their CD8+ T cells were isolated by magnetic negative selection. This material consisted of CD8+ T cells from blood, taken before the fourth cycle of nivolumab. The receptors shown here come from a human donor with classical Hodgkin lymphoma.

This chain connects TRBV5-1 to TRBJ2-1; D gene uncertain. The V end was cut by 4 bases, the J end by 9 bases, with 14 bases between. Germline lookup yields CDR1 SGHRS and CDR2 YFSETQ. The CDR3 runs 13 residues. This CDR3 is CASSLVFKGEQFF. In nucleotides, the CDR3 is TGCGCCAGCAGCCTAGTGTTCAAAGGTGAGCAGTTCTTC.

The genes are TRBV5-4 and TRBJ2-5; D gene ambiguous. The germline V and J ends were trimmed by 5 bases and 2 bases, with 4 bases remaining between them. CDR1 SGHNT and CDR2 YYREEE come from the germline V gene (reference sequence). The CDR3 is made up of 11 amino acids. The DNA for the CDR3 is TGTGCCAGCAGTTTTCAAGAGACCCAGTACTTC. Residues: CASSFQETQYF. Drawing the rest from reference TRBV5-4 and TRBJ2-5, the complete variable domain is ETGVTQSPTHLIKTRGQQVTLRCSSQSGHNTVSWYQQALGQGPQFIFQYYREEENGRGNFPPRFSGLQFPNYSSELNVNALELDDSALYLCASSFQETQYFGPGTRLLVL.

There are a few counts of this clone. The rearrangement uses TRBV27 and TRBJ2-3; 11 bases are a match to TRBD2. Germline CDR1 and CDR2: MNHEY and SMNVEV (reference sequence). The CDR3 has 17 amino acids. V trimming: 6 bases; J trimming: 5 bases; junction bases outside the gene matches: 13. The chain's CDR3 is CASRYTTSGRNQDTQYF. The CDR3 DNA reads TGTGCCAGCAGGTATACCACTAGCGGGAGAAATCAAGATACGCAGTATTTT.

This clone is categorized as large. V is TRBV7-8 and J is TRBJ2-1, with 14 nucleotides matching TRBD2. The length of the CDR3 is 17 residues. Germline V lookup: CDR1 SGHVS, CDR2 FQNEAQ. J lost 8 bases, V lost 5 bases, and 11 bases had no gene match. The CDR3: CASSEGLAGALWDEQFF. The CDR3 bases are TGTGCCAGCAGCGAGGGACTAGCGGGAGCCCTCTGGGATGAGCAGTTCTTC.

The genes are TRBV5-1 and TRBJ2-7; perhaps D is TRBD1 or TRBD2 (5 bases each). Per the germline V gene, CDR1 is SGHRS and CDR2 is YFSETQ. CDR3 size: 22 residues. The ends were cut back, 0 bases at V and 3 bases at J, with 34 bases in the middle. CDR3 coding DNA: TGCGCCAGCAGCTTGGCCGGGGTGATTGGAGAGACGGACCGGGACGACTACTACGAGCAGTACTTC. It yields the protein CASSLAGVIGETDRDDYYEQYF. Full variable domain (rest looked up from reference TRBV5-1 and TRBJ2-7): KAGVTQTPRYLIKTRGQQVTLSCSPISGHRSVSWYQQTPGQGLQFLFEYFSETQRNKGNFPGRFSGRQFSNSRSEMNVSTLELGDSALYLCASSLAGVIGETDRDDYYEQYFGPGTRLTVT.

With respect to this clone: The junction and the germline gene differ at one end; a read error may be behind it. The V call is TRBV5-8, the J call TRBJ2-6, with a weak D call TRBD2 (5 bases). The CDR3 spans 10 residues. Germline V gene sequence: CDR1 SGHTS, CDR2 YDEGEE. CDR3 in DNA: TGTGCCAGCAGCTCAGCAATCGGGGCTTTC. It yields the protein CASSSAIGAF.

The J gene is TRBJ2-5, the V gene TRBV11-2; the match to TRBD1 covers 10 bases. V shed 5 bases, J shed 2 bases, and the junction held 5 bases outside the gene matches. Germline V gives CDR1 SGHAT, CDR2 FQNNGV. The CDR3 is 15 amino acids. The CDR3, as DNA: TGTGCCAGCAGCCGGACAGGGGGAGGACAAGAGACCCAGTACTTC. This gives the protein CASSRTGGGQETQYF.

The chain carries TRBV28 and TRBJ1-2; 9 bases agree with TRBD1. Looked up from germline, CDR1 is MDHEN and CDR2 is SYDVKM. CDR3 length equals 16 residues. The J segment lost 3 bases and the V segment lost 5 bases, leaving 10 bases of the junction unmatched. In DNA, the CDR3 is TGTGCCAGCAGTCCGGTCAACAGGGGGCGCGACTATGGCTACACCTTC. This gives the protein CASSPVNRGRDYGYTF.

CDR3 protein: CASSDRTGTSYEQYF. The CDR3 DNA reads as TGCGCCAGCAGTGACCGGACAGGAACGTCCTACGAGCAGTACTTC. This chain links TRBV10-1 with TRBJ2-7, with 7 bases matching TRBD1. The CDR3 extends over 15 amino acids. The V gene's germline CDR1 is WNHNN and CDR2 SYGVQD (reference sequence). Trimming cost V 3 bases and J 1 base; bases outside gene matches: 6.

The rearrangement joins TRBV28 to TRBJ1-1, with D uncertain. V was cut by 2 bases and J by 0 bases, with 4 bases left in between. This CDR3 has 13 amino acids. The V gene's germline CDR1 is MDHEN and CDR2 SYDVKM. Here the CDR3 reads CASSLQMNTEAFF. CDR3 nucleotides: TGTGCCAGCAGTTTACAGATGAACACTGAAGCTTTCTTT.

V is TRBV19 and J is TRBJ2-6; D remains unclear. Per the germline V gene, CDR1 is LNHDA and CDR2 is SQIVND (reference sequence). V was shortened by 6 bases and J by 0 bases, with 12 bases between the two germline ends. This CDR3 spans 16 amino acids. The CDR3 loop is CASRPGHDSGANVLTF. CDR3 in DNA: TGTGCCAGTAGACCAGGCCACGACTCTGGGGCCAACGTCCTGACTTTC.

The V call is TRBV7-9, the J call TRBJ1-5; D remains unclear. The germline V gene has CDR1 SEHNR and CDR2 FQNEAQ (reference sequence). Trimming shortened V by 5 bases and J by 5 bases, and 7 bases separated the two germline ends. CDR3 length equals 12 residues. This CDR3 reads CASSDRYQPQHF. In nucleotides, the CDR3 is TGTGCCAGCAGCGACCGCTATCAGCCCCAGCATTTT.

This clone was counted a single time. This chain uses TRBV19 with TRBJ1-2, with D maybe TRBD1 (6 bases). CDR1 is LNHDA, CDR2 SQIVND, per germline (reference sequence). Trimming took 3 bases from V and 4 from J, leaving 15 bases between them. There are 15 residues in the CDR3. The CDR3 DNA reads as TGTGCCAGTAGTATGTTGGGGGGCTACGGCTATGGCTACACCTTC. This codes for CASSMLGGYGYGYTF.

This clone is categorized as medium-sized. The same CDR3 can be traced to other DNA sequences in this sample. The chain links TRBV27 to TRBJ1-5; D gene ambiguous. The CDR3 runs to 12 residues. Trimming left V 2 bases short and J 8 bases short, with 7 bases between. The germline gives CDR1 MNHEY, CDR2 SMNVEV (reference sequence). The CDR3 DNA is TGTGCCAGCAGTTTACTTGGGGAGCCCCAGCATTTT. This encodes CASSLLGEPQHF.

The chain is built from TRBV29-1 and TRBJ1-2; D uncertain. V lost 1 base and J lost 3, with 9 bases in between. CDR3 length equals 13 residues. The germline gives CDR1 SQVTM, CDR2 ANQGSEA. CDR3 region: CSVEVGSYYGYTF. The CDR3 DNA follows: TGCAGCGTTGAAGTTGGTTCTTACTATGGCTACACCTTC.

The table lists this clone with a few counts. The chain links TRBV15 to TRBJ2-5; D uncertain. This CDR3 contains 13 residues. The V gene lost 1 base and the J gene lost 4 bases, with 7 bases spanning the gap. In germline, CDR1 is LNHNV, CDR2 YYDKDF (reference sequence). The CDR3 sequence is CATSRVGGETQYF. DNA of the CDR3: TGTGCCACCAGCAGAGTCGGCGGAGAGACCCAGTACTTC.

The rearrangement joins TRBV5-6 to TRBJ2-7; tentatively, D is TRBD1 (5 bases). Germline V gene lookup returns CDR1 SGHDT and CDR2 YYEEEE. The CDR3 contains 14 residues. V lost 0 bases, J lost 2 bases, and 9 bases lay in between. The CDR3 DNA is TGTGCCAGCAGCTTGGCAGGGTCGACCTACGAGCAGTACTTC. Its translation is CASSLAGSTYEQYF.

This clone came up a few times. The CDR3 sequence is CASSSNRGPTNEKLFF. The CDR3 DNA reads as TGTGCCAGCAGCTCAAACAGGGGCCCAACTAATGAAAAACTGTTTTTT. The chain employs TRBV7-9 and TRBJ1-4, with 7 positions matching TRBD1. CDR3 size: 16 residues. Per germline, CDR1 SEHNR and CDR2 FQNEAQ (reference sequence). Trimming removed 4 bases from V and 0 bases from J; junction bases left unmatched: 5. The entire variable domain, with the rest obtained from reference TRBV7-9 and TRBJ1-4, is as follows: DTGVSQNPRHKITKRGQNVTFRCDPISEHNRLYWYRQTLGQGPEFLTYFQNEAQLEKSRLLSDRFSAERPKGSFSTLEIQRTEQGDSAMYLCASSSNRGPTNEKLFFGSGTQLSVL.

The V and J genes are TRBV6-5 and TRBJ1-1; no clear D gene. CDR1 and CDR2 (germline): MNHEY, SVGAGI. This CDR3 spans 12 amino acids. V lost 4 bases and J lost 5, with 8 bases in between. In DNA, the CDR3 is TGTGCCAGCAGTTCGAGGGCTACTGAAGCTTTCTTT. This codes for CASSSRATEAFF.

The chain uses TRBV6-5 and TRBJ1-2; no clear D gene. Trimming took 6 bases from V and 3 from J, leaving 11 bases between them. Germline V gives CDR1 MNHEY, CDR2 SVGAGI. The CDR3 is 13 amino acids. DNA of the CDR3: TGTGCCAGCAGCCAACCGGCGGACTATGGCTACACCTTC. It yields the protein CASSQPADYGYTF.

This rearrangement joins TRBV28 to TRBJ1-3, with D perhaps matching TRBD1 (5 bases). This CDR3 contains 16 residues. V dropped 4 bases and J dropped 4 bases, with 17 bases sitting between them. Germline V gene sequence: CDR1 MDHEN, CDR2 SYDVKM. CDR3 coding DNA: TGTGCCAGCAGTTCGGGACCCTACCTGGGAGGAAACACCATATATTTT. It translates to CASSSGPYLGGNTIYF.

The chain carries TRBV7-6 and TRBJ2-2; the match to TRBD1 covers 9 bases. This CDR3 is built from 16 residues. Trimming removed 5 bases from V and 5 bases from J; junction bases left unmatched: 9. Germline CDR1 SGHVS, CDR2 FNYEAQ. For the CDR3, the DNA is TGTGCCAGCAGCAGACGGACAGGGGTGGAGACCGGGGAGCTGTTTTTT. This sequence encodes CASSRRTGVETGELFF.